One sample yielded the 20 T cell receptor beta chains listed below, sequenced in a study of T cells in Graves' hyperthyroidism and ophthalmopathy. What was amplified from RNA transcripts were TCR beta CDR3 regions. Using the HTBI primer set, a first-round RT-PCR was run on the TCR CDR3. TCRdb processed the multiplex PCR reads anew with MiXCR; each CDR3 protein has one entry. The sample holds about 700,000 distinct CDR3 sequences, 45% seen once. Sequenced input: peripheral blood or thyroid tissue (not recorded which). These receptors were collected from an adult man with Graves' disease, either hyperthyroidism or ophthalmopathy (not recorded which).

The chain joins TRBV9 to TRBJ1-1; D is perhaps TRBD1 (6 bases). CDR3 length: 14 residues. Germline V CDR1 and CDR2: SGDLS, YYNGEE. Trimming removed 4 bases from V and 5 bases from J, with 15 bases in between. This CDR3 is CASSPDTGLTEAFF. The CDR3 DNA reads TGTGCCAGCAGCCCCGATACAGGGTTAACTGAAGCTTTCTTT.

The chain combines TRBV20-1 with TRBJ2-7; 11 nucleotides match TRBD2. The germline V gene has CDR1 DFQATT and CDR2 SNEGSKA (reference sequence). This CDR3 is 14 amino acids long. V shed 3 bases, J shed 5 bases, and the junction held 6 bases outside the gene matches. The CDR3 bases are TGCAGTGCTAGCCGACGACTAGCGGGGAACGAGCAGTACTTC. This sequence encodes CSASRRLAGNEQYF.

The sample holds a few counts of this clonotype. The rearrangement uses TRBV6-5 and TRBJ2-5; maybe TRBD2 (6 bases). Trimming removed 6 bases from V and 5 bases from J, with 19 bases in between. CDR1 and CDR2 (germline): MNHEY, SVGAGI. This CDR3 has 15 amino acids. The CDR3 spells CASSNVGAGGETQYF. In DNA form, the CDR3 reads TGTGCCAGCAGCAATGTCGGTGCAGGAGGGGAGACCCAGTACTTC.

This sequence joins TRBV6-1 and TRBJ1-1; D might be TRBD1 (5 bases). CDR1 is MNHNS, CDR2 SASEGT, per germline. The CDR3 loop spans 12 amino acids. V lost 7 bases and J lost 8, with 14 bases in between. CDR3 sequence (DNA): TGTGCCAGCACTGTGAGGACAAGCGAAGCTTTCTTT. Encoded protein: CASTVRTSEAFF.

This chain joins TRBV20-1 and TRBJ1-1, with D possibly being TRBD1 (5 bases). CDR1 is DFQATT and CDR2 is SNEGSKA in the germline V gene (reference sequence). V dropped 3 bases and J dropped 7 bases, with 9 bases sitting between them. CDR3 length: 11 residues. CDR3 loop: CSASRDVEAFF. DNA for the CDR3: TGCAGTGCTAGCCGGGACGTTGAAGCTTTCTTT.

This clonotype was counted a few times. Just one base apart from a much larger clone, this may be a read error. The genes are TRBV2 and TRBJ1-4; D may be TRBD1 (6 bases). Germline V lookup: CDR1 SNHLY, CDR2 FYNNEI. Between the trimmed V and J ends, which lost 4 bases and 0 bases, there was a span of 12 bases. The CDR3 spans 16 residues. This CDR3 reads CASSGTDSATNEKLFF. CDR3 in DNA: TGTGCCAGCAGTGGGACAGACAGTGCAACTAATGAAAAACTGTTTTTT.

This clonotype was observed a handful of times. The CDR3 DNA sequence: TGTGCCAGCAGGACGACTAGCGGGGTCTCCTACGAGCAGTACTTC. This codes for CASRTTSGVSYEQYF. The chain is built from TRBV7-6 and TRBJ2-7, with 11 positions matching TRBD2. The CDR3 spans 15 residues. Germline assignment: CDR1 SGHVS and CDR2 FNYEAQ. V shed 6 bases and J 0 bases; nucleotides not matched to a gene: 4.

The genes are TRBV11-2 and TRBJ2-7; either TRBD1 or TRBD2 may fit D (5 bases each). Germline V gene data show CDR1 as SGHAT and CDR2 as FQNNGV. The CDR3 runs to 12 residues. V was shortened by 10 bases and J by 2 bases, with 12 bases between the two germline ends. CDR3 in amino acids: CAIGQGPYEQYF. The CDR3 nucleotides are TGTGCCATCGGTCAGGGACCCTACGAGCAGTACTTC.

This chain links TRBV29-1 with TRBJ1-2; 10 bases align to TRBD1. CDR1 is SQVTM and CDR2 is ANQGSEA in the germline V gene. The ends lost 5 bases at V and 7 bases at J; junction bases unmatched: 4. The CDR3 is made up of 12 amino acids. The DNA of the CDR3 is TGCAGCGTTCGGGACAGGGGAGGTGGCTACACCTTC. It specifies CSVRDRGGGYTF.

In the case of this clonotype: Given a much more abundant clone one base away, this may be a read error. V and J are TRBV9 and TRBJ1-2, with D perhaps matching TRBD1 (6 bases). Per the germline V gene, CDR1 is SGDLS and CDR2 is YYNGEE. V lost 4 bases and J 7 bases, leaving 14 bases between the germline ends. The CDR3 extends over 13 amino acids. CDR3 in DNA: TGTGCCAGCAGCCCGGACAGTGTCTCTGGCTACACCTTC. The encoded protein is CASSPDSVSGYTF.

This chain links TRBV9 with TRBJ2-7; 7 positions match TRBD1. CDR3 length: 15 amino acids. The germline V gene has CDR1 SGDLS and CDR2 YYNGEE. The trim removed 0 bases at V and 4 bases at J, leaving 7 bases unmatched. The CDR3 sequence: CASSVGGAGGYEQYF. CDR3 bases: TGTGCCAGCAGCGTAGGAGGAGCAGGGGGATACGAGCAGTACTTC.

The chain couples TRBV12-3 or TRBV12-4 to TRBJ1-5; no clear D gene. This CDR3 is built from 13 residues. Trimming pared 3 bases from V and 7 bases from J, leaving 10 bases between. This CDR3 reads CASSFWGSQPQHF. CDR3 in DNA: TGTGCCAGCAGTTTTTGGGGTTCGCAGCCCCAGCATTTT.

The chain is built from TRBV11-2 and TRBJ1-5, with D perhaps TRBD1 (5 bases). The germline V gene has CDR1 SGHAT and CDR2 FQNNGV. The germline V and J ends were trimmed by 4 bases and 6 bases, with 13 bases remaining between them. The CDR3 is 14 amino acids. CDR3 DNA: TGTGCCAGCAGCTCCCAGGGCCGGGGTCAGCCCCAGCATTTT. Protein sequence: CASSSQGRGQPQHF.

Comment on this clonotype: This may stem from a read error, because a much larger clone lies one nucleotide away. The CDR3 loop is CASNLEDNTEAFF. CDR3 sequence (DNA): TGTGCCAGCAACTTAGAAGATAACACTGAAGCTTTCTTT. The chain has TRBV7-9 and TRBJ1-1; no firm D call. Germline values: CDR1 SEHNR, CDR2 FQNEAQ (reference sequence). The CDR3 totals 13 residues.

This clonotype was recorded once. Lacking the conserved final phenylalanine or tryptophan, this CDR3 likely reflects a read error. The limits of the CDR3 on the DNA are not certain, so only TCRdb's listed CDR3 is given. The rearrangement links TRBV7-2 to TRBJ1-6; the listed D gene, TRBD1, was not tested against the DNA. The V gene's germline CDR1 is SGHTA and CDR2 FQGNSA. Both ends counted, the CDR3 spans 8 residues. The CDR3 is CASSRQNT.

The chain employs TRBV6-5 and TRBJ2-5, with D maybe TRBD2 (6 bases). The V gene lost 2 bases and the J gene lost 5 bases, with 15 bases spanning the gap. CDR1 and CDR2 (germline): MNHEY, SVGAGI. CDR3 length: 15 residues. The CDR3 sequence is CASSYPGVRGETQYF. In DNA form, the CDR3 reads TGTGCCAGCAGTTACCCGGGGGTGAGAGGGGAGACCCAGTACTTC.

This clonotype was recorded many times. The V gene is TRBV10-1, the J gene TRBJ1-2; D unresolved. CDR3 length: 13 residues. The V end was cut by 0 bases, the J end by 8 bases, with 10 bases between. The germline gives CDR1 WNHNN, CDR2 SYGVQD (reference sequence). The CDR3 loop is CASSESKGYGYTF. In DNA form, the CDR3 reads TGCGCCAGCAGTGAGTCGAAAGGCTACGGCTACACCTTC.

This clonotype was picked up many times. The chain has TRBV15 and TRBJ1-5, with D tentatively TRBD1 (6 bases). From germline, CDR1 is LNHNV and CDR2 YYDKDF (reference sequence). This CDR3 region has 16 residues. Trimming took off 0 bases at V and 6 bases at J, with 15 bases between the two ends. The CDR3 DNA sequence: TGTGCCACCAGCAGAGATTGGGTCGGGGGCCGTCAGCCCCAGCATTTT. Amino acid sequence: CATSRDWVGGRQPQHF.

A remark on this clonotype: This may stem from a read error, because a much larger clone lies one nucleotide away. This chain links TRBV29-1 with TRBJ1-4; D is perhaps TRBD1 (5 bases). This CDR3 is built from 13 residues. Per germline, CDR1 SQVTM and CDR2 ANQGSEA. With 7 bases removed from V and 2 bases from J, the gap between germline ends came to 11 bases. The CDR3 sequence: CSAAGLTNEKLFF. CDR3 DNA: TGCAGCGCTGCAGGGTTGACTAATGAAAAACTGTTTTTT.

The V call is TRBV6-6, the J call TRBJ1-2; TRBD1 is a possible D gene (6 bases). The V end was cut by 2 bases, the J end by 6 bases, with 10 bases between. The CDR3 extends over 13 amino acids. Germline V gives CDR1 MNHNY, CDR2 SVGAGI (reference sequence). CDR3 DNA sequence: TGTGCCAGCAGTTACATAGGGGGGGATGGCTACACCTTC. Residues: CASSYIGGDGYTF.